These 11 T cell receptor beta chains were sequenced from one sample in a study of cytomegalovirus exposure and HLA in healthy donors. The PCR ran on 60 Vbeta and 13 Jbeta primers. Generated by immunoSEQ multiplex PCR, the TCRdb table keeps only in-frame clones and is missing some. This table has about 120,000 clones, less than 20% appearing once. The sample was PBMCs. The receptor set was obtained from a woman aged 18-29 years in good health and CMV-seronegative.

In this sample, this clone turned up a few times. The chain joins TRBV30 to TRBJ1-4; D unresolved. Per the germline V gene, CDR1 is GTSNPN and CDR2 is SVGIG (reference sequence). CDR3 size: 12 residues. V lost 2 bases and J lost 5, with 6 bases in between. CDR3 coding DNA: TGTGCCTGGAGTCCGGGGAATGAAAAACTGTTTTTT. This codes for CAWSPGNEKLFF.

This chain uses TRBV5-8 with TRBJ2-5; 14 bases align to TRBD2. The V gene's germline CDR1 is SGHTS and CDR2 YDEGEE. Trimming at V came to 3 bases and at J to 2 bases, leaving 9 bases not matched to a gene. The CDR3 spans 18 residues. CDR3 sequence: CASSSGGLAGGTQETQYF. CDR3 nucleotides: TGTGCCAGCAGCTCCGGAGGACTAGCGGGAGGCACACAAGAGACCCAGTACTTC.

V usage is TRBV7-6 and J usage is TRBJ2-5, with 12 bases matching TRBD2. CDR3 size: 17 residues. Trimming took 3 bases from V and 5 from J; bases not matched to a gene: 10. Per the germline V gene, CDR1 is SGHVS and CDR2 is FNYEAQ. CDR3 region: CASSLGLAGSLEETQYF. The CDR3 DNA follows: TGTGCCAGCAGCTTGGGACTAGCGGGTTCCTTGGAGGAGACCCAGTACTTC.

This chain links TRBV18 with TRBJ2-2; the D is unclear. Per germline, CDR1 KGHSH and CDR2 LQKENI. This CDR3 has 12 amino acids. Trimming removed 3 bases from V and 4 bases from J, with 3 bases in between. The CDR3 nucleotides read TGTGCCAGCTCACCTCTCACCGGGGAGCTGTTTTTT. As protein: CASSPLTGELFF.

This clone has more than one count but fewer than ten. The chain couples TRBV5-1 to TRBJ2-3; D is possibly TRBD2 (6 bases). The germline V and J ends were trimmed by 6 bases and 2 bases, with 28 bases remaining between them. This CDR3 comprises 19 residues. The V gene's germline CDR1 is SGHRS and CDR2 YFSETQ. The CDR3 region is CASTQSWASEREYTDTQYF. CDR3 in DNA: TGCGCCAGCACCCAGTCGTGGGCTAGCGAAAGGGAGTACACAGATACGCAGTATTTT. Filled out from reference TRBV5-1 and TRBJ2-3, the complete variable domain reads KAGVTQTPRYLIKTRGQQVTLSCSPISGHRSVSWYQQTPGQGLQFLFEYFSETQRNKGNFPGRFSGRQFSNSRSEMNVSTLELGDSALYLCASTQSWASEREYTDTQYFGPGTRLTVL.

The CDR3 here is CASSTTGSYEQYF. Written as DNA, the CDR3 is TGTGCCAGTAGTACAACAGGGTCCTACGAGCAGTACTTC. The rearrangement joins TRBV19 to TRBJ2-7, with D possibly being TRBD1 (6 bases). The CDR3 loop spans 13 amino acids. Trimming pared 4 bases from V and 1 base from J, leaving 8 bases between. The germline CDR1 and CDR2 sequences are LNHDA and SQIVND (reference sequence).

The CDR3 DNA follows: TGTGCCAGCAGTGAGGGTCGGGTGAGCACAGATACGCAGTATTTT. Amino acids: CASSEGRVSTDTQYF. The rearrangement links TRBV2 to TRBJ2-3; D is unresolved. The CDR3 has 15 residues. V gave up 3 bases and J gave up 0 bases, with 10 bases separating them. The germline V gene has CDR1 SNHLY and CDR2 FYNNEI.

In this sample, this clone turned up a few times. The V and J genes are TRBV29-1 and TRBJ1-1, with D maybe TRBD1 (6 bases). The length of the CDR3 is 14 residues. The germline V gene has CDR1 SQVTM and CDR2 ANQGSEA. Between the trimmed V and J ends, which lost 7 bases and 0 bases, there was a span of 15 bases. This chain's CDR3 is CSAQGQLMNTEAFF. CDR3 DNA sequence: TGCAGCGCTCAAGGACAGCTCATGAACACTGAAGCTTTCTTT.

V and J are TRBV18 and TRBJ1-2; 7 nucleotides align to TRBD1. Trimming at V came to 3 bases and at J to 4 bases, leaving 5 bases not matched to a gene. CDR3 length: 14 residues. Per germline, CDR1 KGHSH and CDR2 LQKENI. Written as DNA, the CDR3 is TGTGCCAGCTCACCCAAAGGGGGCGGCTATGGCTACACCTTC. Translation: CASSPKGGGYGYTF.

There are a few counts of this clone. The chain uses TRBV28 and TRBJ2-3; a possible D gene is TRBD2 (6 bases). This CDR3 contains 14 residues. CDR1 MDHEN and CDR2 SYDVKM come from the germline V gene. The V end was cut by 3 bases, the J end by 0 bases, with 7 bases between. CDR3 protein: CASSLGTSTDTQYF. As DNA, the CDR3 is TGTGCCAGCAGTTTGGGGACTAGCACAGATACGCAGTATTTT.

The J gene is TRBJ1-4, the V gene TRBV9, with 12 bases aligning to TRBD1. The CDR3 covers 15 residues. The ends lost 3 bases at V and 7 bases at J; junction bases unmatched: 4. Germline loops: CDR1 SGDLS, CDR2 YYNGEE. CDR3 sequence reads: CASSAGTGGGEKLFF. As DNA, the CDR3 is TGTGCCAGCAGCGCGGGGACAGGGGGCGGTGAAAAACTGTTTTTT.